This TCR beta chain originates from a study of T cell responses to AZD1222 COVID-19 vaccine. General study points: A rise in Spike-specific TCR breadth and depth followed two AZD1222 doses. Seropositivity was recorded at baseline in only a handful of AZD1222 recipients.

The CDR3 is 15 residues long. Germline values: CDR1 SGDLS, CDR2 YYNGEE. V lost 2 bases, J lost 0 bases, and 8 bases lay in between. Data came from immunoSEQ multiplex PCR; TCRdb stores just in-frame clones and leaves some out. The sample carries 66,000 or so clones, 60% to 85% recorded once. A note on this clone: Its matching antigen is unknown.

This receptor was taken from an adult in good health. This chain joins TRBV9 and TRBJ2-2, with D unresolved. The starting material was peripheral blood, obtained on day 0 of MenACWY control vaccination. The CDR3 region is CASSVTISNTGELFF. Written as DNA, the CDR3 is TGTGCCAGCAGCGTTACAATTTCGAACACCGGGGAGCTGTTTTTT.